The present T cell receptor beta chain was sequenced within a study of identifying expanded T cells in peripheral blood. Method: immunoSEQ multiplex PCR; TCRdb's copy keeps in-frame clones and lacks some. The sample lists around 60,000 clones, roughly four fifths occurring once. No infections or other immune events were documented during collection. Study-wide results and limits: Technical replicates showed around 1.3 changed clones; about two weeks 15 to 20; four weeks 19.

The table lists this clone with a count of one. The antigen remains undetermined. CDR1 is SGDLS and CDR2 is YYNGEE in the germline V gene. J was trimmed by 0 bases and V by 2 bases; bases with no gene match: 1. This CDR3 contains 14 residues. This rearrangement joins TRBV9 to TRBJ1-1, with TRBD1 matching over 7 bases. Sequencing was performed on blood. The TCR originated in a person between 18 and 75 years old in good health. CDR3 DNA sequence: TGTGCCAGCAGCGTGACAGGGCTGAACACTGAAGCTTTCTTT. Protein product: CASSVTGLNTEAFF.